This is a list of T cell receptor beta chains from one sample in a study of glioma-infiltrating T cells after dendritic cell vaccination. The protocol was immunoSEQ multiplex PCR, while the TCRdb copy is restricted to in-frame clones and leaves out a portion. The profile shows some 90,000 clones, roughly four fifths of them singletons. This specimen consisted of blood, obtained after dendritic cell vaccination. The origin of the receptors is a human donor with glioblastoma. CDR3s include the opening cysteine and the closing phenylalanine or tryptophan. D genes are given only for firm matches. The size field is filled for only some rows; it gives once, few, many or a size class.

V	D	J	size	CDR3	DNA
TRBV5-1	TRBD2	TRBJ2-1	.	CASRTAGTRVNEQFF	TGCGCCAGCAGAACAGCCGGGACTAGGGTCAATGAGCAGTTCTTC
TRBV5-6	.	TRBJ1-1	.	CASSPGRGNRYTEAFF	TGTGCCAGCAGCCCCGGGAGGGGCAATCGGTACACTGAAGCTTTCTTT
TRBV7-3	TRBD1	TRBJ2-2	.	CASSLTWGQGVTRGELFF	TGTGCCAGCAGCTTAACTTGGGGACAGGGAGTAACCCGCGGGGAGCTGTTTTTT
TRBV19	TRBD2	TRBJ2-1	.	CATTRTSSYNEQFF	TGTGCCACCACGCGGACTAGCTCCTACAATGAGCAGTTCTTC
TRBV7-8	.	TRBJ2-7	few	CASSLGGRVSYEQYF	TGTGCCAGTAGCTTAGGCGGGCGGGTTTCCTACGAGCAGTACTTC
TRBV7-2	TRBD1	TRBJ1-5	.	CASSDGQGSNQPQHF	TGTGCCAGCAGCGACGGACAGGGGAGCAATCAGCCCCAGCATTTT
TRBV27	.	TRBJ1-6	.	CASSFDKALPLHF	TGTGCCAGCAGTTTCGATAAAGCCTTACCCCTCCACTTT
TRBV28	.	TRBJ1-3	.	CASTSPRSGNTIYF	TGTGCCAGCACCTCTCCTCGGTCGGGAAACACCATATATTTT
TRBV11-3	TRBD1	TRBJ1-6	.	CASSLGGTENSPLHF	TGTGCCAGCAGCTTAGGAGGGACAGAAAATTCACCCCTCCACTTT
TRBV18	TRBD1	TRBJ2-3	.	CASSLGQGADTQYF	TGTGCCAGCTCACTCGGACAGGGGGCAGATACGCAGTATTTT
TRBV11-3	TRBD1	TRBJ2-2	once	CASSAGTGAGELFF	TGTGCCAGCAGCGCCGGGACAGGAGCCGGGGAGCTGTTTTTT
TRBV10-3	.	TRBJ1-1	once	CAISESPDYTEAFF	TGTGCCATCAGTGAGTCGCCGGACTACACTGAAGCTTTCTTT
TRBV11-2	.	TRBJ2-5	.	CASSPSDASYQKTQYF	TGTGCCAGCAGCCCCTCCGATGCTAGTTACCAGAAGACCCAGTACTTC
TRBV10-3	.	TRBJ2-1	.	CAIRGGLQSSYNEQFF	TGTGCCATCAGGGGCGGACTGCAAAGCTCCTACAATGAGCAGTTCTTC
TRBV29-1	.	TRBJ2-3	.	CSVTGVGTDTQYF	TGCAGCGTCACCGGGGTTGGCACAGATACGCAGTATTTT
TRBV7-9	.	TRBJ1-1	.	CASSLGGFDIPREAFF	TGTGCCAGCAGCTTAGGAGGGTTTGACATCCCGAGGGAAGCTTTCTTT
TRBV10-3	TRBD1	TRBJ2-2	.	CAISEQGTGATGELFF	TGTGCCATCAGTGAACAGGGGACAGGAGCCACCGGGGAGCTGTTTTTT
TRBV5-8	TRBD1	TRBJ2-1	.	CASSLNWGQGAWDEQFF	TGTGCCAGCAGCTTGAATTGGGGGCAGGGGGCCTGGGATGAGCAGTTCTTC
TRBV5-1	TRBD1	TRBJ2-2	.	CASSFSVGTGLGGELFF	TGCGCCAGCAGCTTCTCGGTGGGGACAGGACTCGGCGGGGAGCTGTTTTTT
TRBV7-2	.	TRBJ1-1	.	CASSLRRGGTEAFF	TGTGCCAGCAGCTTAAGGCGAGGGGGCACTGAAGCTTTCTTT
TRBV4-2	TRBD1	TRBJ1-2	.	CASSQDRQGARGYTF	TGTGCCAGCAGCCAAGATAGACAGGGGGCGCGTGGCTACACCTTC
TRBV27	.	TRBJ2-2	.	CASRGQAANTGELFF	TGTGCCAGCAGGGGTCAAGCGGCGAACACCGGGGAGCTGTTTTTT
TRBV7-2	.	TRBJ2-7	.	CASSLGGGLSYEQYF	TGTGCCAGCAGCTTAGGTGGAGGCCTTTCCTACGAGCAGTACTTC
TRBV6-1	TRBD1	TRBJ2-5	.	CASAPGTGAQETQYF	TGTGCCAGCGCCCCCGGGACAGGGGCCCAAGAGACCCAGTACTTC
TRBV5-1	.	TRBJ1-6	.	CASSLSGSPLHF	TGCGCCAGCAGCCTCTCCGGTTCACCCCTCCACTTT
TRBV5-1	TRBD2	TRBJ2-1	.	CASSPLAGGPSEQFF	TGCGCCAGCAGCCCCCTAGCGGGAGGGCCAAGTGAGCAGTTCTTC
TRBV19	TRBD1	TRBJ1-5	.	CASSSTGVNQPQHF	TGTGCCAGTAGTTCAACAGGGGTTAATCAGCCCCAGCATTTT
TRBV7-9	TRBD1	TRBJ2-3	.	CASSSGQGSTDTQYF	TGTGCCAGCAGCTCTGGACAGGGTTCGACAGATACGCAGTATTTT
TRBV5-4	.	TRBJ2-3	.	CASSFPGRVGTDTQYF	TGTGCCAGCAGCTTCCCTGGCAGGGTCGGGACAGATACGCAGTATTTT
TRBV5-1	.	TRBJ2-5	.	CASSLRQEETQYF	TGCGCCAGCAGCTTACGTCAGGAAGAGACCCAGTACTTC
TRBV5-1	TRBD2	TRBJ2-2	once	CASSLRLRGGANTGELFF	TGCGCCAGCAGCTTGCGACTGCGGGGGGGAGCGAACACCGGGGAGCTGTTTTTT
TRBV5-1	.	TRBJ2-4	few	CASSLGLDLAKNIQYF	TGCGCCAGCAGCTTGGGACTAGATCTAGCCAAAAACATTCAGTACTTC
TRBV6-5	TRBD1	TRBJ2-7	.	CASSYYATGAPYEQYF	TGTGCCAGCAGTTATTATGCGACAGGGGCGCCCTACGAGCAGTACTTC
TRBV29-1	.	TRBJ1-4	.	CSAKRGSGGDEKLFF	TGCAGCGCTAAGAGGGGGTCTGGGGGTGACGAAAAACTGTTTTTT
TRBV5-1	TRBD1	TRBJ2-3	.	CANRPGQGASTDTQYF	TGCGCCAACAGACCCGGACAGGGCGCAAGCACAGATACGCAGTATTTT
TRBV18	.	TRBJ2-1	.	CASSPPGPRGDEQFF	TGTGCCAGCTCACCTCCTGGTCCCAGGGGCGATGAGCAGTTCTTC
TRBV2	.	TRBJ2-1	.	CASTLGGQSEQFF	TGTGCCAGCACCCTGGGGGGGCAAAGTGAGCAGTTCTTC
TRBV5-4	.	TRBJ2-3	few	CASSLETGVDTQYF	TGTGCCAGCAGCTTGGAGACCGGAGTGGATACGCAGTATTTT
TRBV6-1	.	TRBJ2-6	.	CASSEGYLSGANVLTF	TGTGCCAGCAGTGAAGGATACCTTAGTGGGGCCAACGTCCTGACTTTC
TRBV27	.	TRBJ1-6	.	CASSYRENSPLHF	TGTGCCAGCAGTTACAGGGAGAATTCACCCCTCCACTTT
TRBV5-4	.	TRBJ1-2	.	CASSLARTAVYGYTF	TGTGCCAGCAGCTTGGCCCGGACAGCGGTCTATGGCTACACCTTC